What follows is one T cell receptor beta chain and its context. This sample was taken from a study of blood T cell repertoires in COVID-19. Turning to the study itself: Material from acute and convalescent COVID-19 was sourced from the United States, Italy and Spain.

In the original analysis: By means of reference gene primer amplification, nucleated cell counts were estimated. The table came from immunoSEQ multiplex PCR; TCRdb's copy has only in-frame clones and leaves some out. The D gene and trimming were derived from the DNA, and the V and J assignments and clone size from that table. This table has a few hundred thousand clones, roughly 82% appearing once. Germline CDR1 SNHLY, CDR2 FYNNEI. The CDR3 runs 17 residues. The germline V and J ends were trimmed by 2 bases and 2 bases, with 18 bases remaining between them. This TCR was recovered from a man older than 75 with acute or convalescent COVID-19. What was sequenced was peripheral blood. J is TRBJ1-1 and V is TRBV2, with unresolved D. The CDR3 protein is CASSESGYQPRNTEAFF. DNA for the CDR3: TGTGCCAGCAGTGAATCGGGATACCAACCTCGAAACACTGAAGCTTTCTTT.